Below, 24 T cell receptor beta chains from the same sample are listed, as sequenced in a study of T cells after yellow fever vaccination. TCRdb reprocessed the 5' RACE reads with MiXCR, giving one entry per CDR3 protein. The sample comprises hundreds of thousands of distinct CDR3 sequences, over 9% of which are singletons, and about 15% rests with the top ten. The sequences come from PBMCs, collected on the day of the yellow fever booster vaccination. The receptors were sampled from a man aged 25 to 45 who received the YFV17D yellow fever vaccine.

The sample holds many counts of this clonotype. V and J are TRBV11-2 and TRBJ2-6, with unresolved D. V was trimmed by 0 bases and J by 3 bases, leaving 3 bases between them. This CDR3 comprises 14 residues. Germline CDR1 is SGHAT and CDR2 is FQNNGV. The CDR3 sequence: CASSLDFGANVLTF. The CDR3 DNA reads as TGTGCCAGCAGCTTAGATTTTGGGGCCAACGTCCTGACTTTC. The variable domain in full, completed from reference TRBV11-2 and TRBJ2-6, reads EAGVAQSPRYKIIEKRQSVAFWCNPISGHATLYWYQQILGQGPKLLIQFQNNGVVDDSQLPKDRFSAERLKGVDSTLKIQPAKLEDSAVYLCASSLDFGANVLTFGAGSRLTVL.

The chain links TRBV21-1 to TRBJ2-7. TRBV21-1 is recorded as a pseudogene. The CDR3 sequence is 12 residues long. CDR3 nucleotides: TGTGCCAGCAGGCGACTGGCCTACGAGCAGTACTTC. This sequence encodes CASRRLAYEQYF.

This clonotype has just a few counts. The chain is built from TRBV27 and TRBJ1-2; D is possibly TRBD1 (5 bases). With 6 bases removed from V and 2 bases from J, the gap between germline ends came to 16 bases. Germline V gives CDR1 MNHEY, CDR2 SMNVEV (reference sequence). This CDR3 has 15 amino acids. The CDR3: CASSPTGPWNYGYTF. The DNA of the CDR3 is TGTGCCAGCAGCCCTACGGGACCCTGGAACTATGGCTACACCTTC.

This clonotype was picked up a small number of times. The chain links TRBV3-1 to TRBJ1-2; a possible D gene is TRBD1 (5 bases). Trimming removed 1 base at V and 5 bases at J, with 20 bases between. The CDR3 runs 17 residues. The germline V gene has CDR1 LGHDT and CDR2 YNNKEL (reference sequence). The chain's CDR3 is CASSQGDPKWDSYGYTF. The CDR3 nucleotides read TGTGCCAGCAGCCAAGGGGACCCTAAATGGGATAGTTATGGCTACACCTTC. The whole variable domain, remainder taken from reference TRBV3-1 and TRBJ1-2, is DTAVSQTPKYLVTQMGNDKSIKCEQNLGHDTMYWYKQDSKKFLKIMFSYNNKELIINETVPNRFSPKSPDKAHLNLHINSLELGDSAVYFCASSQGDPKWDSYGYTFGSGTRLTVV.

This clonotype showed up just a few times. The chain joins TRBV20-1 to TRBJ2-3, with D maybe TRBD2 (6 bases). The germline V gene has CDR1 DFQATT and CDR2 SNEGSKA (reference sequence). The CDR3 runs to 15 residues. The V end was cut by 2 bases, the J end by 1 base, with 13 bases between. In nucleotides, the CDR3 is TGCAGTGCTAGACGTCGGAGGGCGGGCACAGATACGCAGTATTTT. This sequence encodes CSARRRRAGTDTQYF.

The sample holds many counts of this clonotype. The rearrangement links TRBV7-8 to TRBJ2-7; D not certain. V was cut by 2 bases and J by 5 bases, with 10 bases left in between. The CDR3 sequence is 13 residues long. Germline V gene sequence: CDR1 SGHVS, CDR2 FQNEAQ. The CDR3 sequence: CASSLNLLDEQYF. CDR3 nucleotides: TGTGCCAGCAGCTTAAATCTGCTGGACGAGCAGTACTTC.

V gene TRBV7-6 combines with J gene TRBJ2-2; D remains unclear. V shed 5 bases and J shed 7 bases, with 8 bases lying between them. This CDR3 contains 12 residues. The germline V gene has CDR1 SGHVS and CDR2 FNYEAQ. The CDR3 reads CASSRLNGELFF. The CDR3 DNA reads TGTGCCAGCAGCCGGTTGAACGGGGAGCTGTTTTTT. The full variable domain, completed using reference TRBV7-6 and TRBJ2-2, is GAGVSQSPRYKVTKRGQDVALRCDPISGHVSLYWYRQALGQGPEFLTYFNYEAQQDKSGLPNDRFSAERPEGSISTLTIQRTEQRDSAMYRCASSRLNGELFFGEGSRLTVL.

J is TRBJ2-1 and V is TRBV11-3; D unclear. Trimming took 5 bases from V and 5 from J, leaving 7 bases between them. This CDR3 is 12 amino acids long. Germline loops: CDR1 SGHNT, CDR2 YENEEA. CDR3 nucleotide sequence: TGTGCCAGCAGCCGCAGGAACAATGAGCAGTTCTTC. Its protein is CASSRRNNEQFF.

The rearrangement links TRBV9 to TRBJ2-3; 9 bases are a match to TRBD2. The CDR3 sequence is 16 residues long. With 3 bases clipped from V and 3 bases from J, the junction kept 8 bases outside the gene matches. The germline gives CDR1 SGDLS, CDR2 YYNGEE. The CDR3 DNA is TGTGCCAGCAGCGAGGGTGGACTAGCGTTTACAGATACGCAGTATTTT. Encoded protein: CASSEGGLAFTDTQYF. Looking up the rest from reference TRBV9 and TRBJ2-3 gives the full variable domain: DSGVTQTPKHLITATGQRVTLRCSPRSGDLSVYWYQQSLDQGLQFLIQYYNGEERAKGNILERFSAQQFPDLHSELNLSSLELGDSALYFCASSEGGLAFTDTQYFGPGTRLTVL.

The chain employs TRBV24-1 and TRBJ2-1; D unresolved. The CDR3 loop spans 14 amino acids. The ends were cut back, 5 bases at V and 0 bases at J, with 7 bases in the middle. From germline, CDR1 is KGHDR and CDR2 SFDVKD. DNA for the CDR3: TGTGCCACCAGTGGAGCCGGCTCCTACAATGAGCAGTTCTTC. Protein sequence: CATSGAGSYNEQFF.

This clonotype occurred many times. The chain recombines TRBV7-8 with TRBJ2-7; D unresolved. Germline V CDR1 and CDR2: SGHVS, FQNEAQ. The V end lost 1 base, the J end lost 5 bases, and 12 bases lay between the germline ends. This CDR3 region has 14 residues. CDR3 coding DNA: TGTGCCAGCAGCTTAGGAGTAGCAAGCCACGAGCAGTACTTC. Translation: CASSLGVASHEQYF.

The rearrangement uses TRBV2 and TRBJ1-1; D gene unclear. From germline, CDR1 is SNHLY and CDR2 FYNNEI. CDR3 length: 11 residues. Trimming removed 9 bases at V and 8 bases at J, with 13 bases between. Written as DNA, the CDR3 is TGTGCCAGTACGTGGGGAGTGGAAGCTTTCTTT. Translated, it gives CASTWGVEAFF.

In its sample, this clonotype was seen a few times. The V call is TRBV20-1, the J call TRBJ2-7; 9 bases line up with TRBD2. The germline CDR1 and CDR2 sequences are DFQATT and SNEGSKA (reference sequence). J lost 0 bases, V lost 6 bases, and 12 bases had no gene match. The CDR3 is 16 amino acids. CDR3 in amino acids: CSANALLAGSSYEQYF. The CDR3, as DNA: TGCAGTGCAAATGCACTTCTAGCGGGAAGCTCCTACGAGCAGTACTTC.

This clonotype was detected a few times. The chain links TRBV7-2 to TRBJ2-2, with D possibly matching TRBD1 (5 bases). The CDR3 has 15 residues. V lost 4 bases and J lost 1, with 10 bases in between. Germline V lookup: CDR1 SGHTA, CDR2 FQGNSA. The CDR3 protein is CASSSQGRNTGELFF. CDR3 in DNA: TGTGCCAGCAGCTCCCAGGGCAGGAACACCGGGGAGCTGTTTTTT. The full variable domain, completed using reference TRBV7-2 and TRBJ2-2, is GAGVSQSPSNKVTEKGKDVELRCDPISGHTALYWYRQSLGQGLEFLIYFQGNSAPDKSGLPSDRFSAERTGGSVSTLTIQRTQQEDSAVYLCASSSQGRNTGELFFGEGSRLTVL.

The chain carries TRBV16 and TRBJ2-2; D call uncertain. Trimming took 0 bases from V and 5 from J, leaving 10 bases between them. CDR1 is KGHSY, CDR2 FQNENV, per germline. This CDR3 contains 15 residues. Here the CDR3 reads CASSQSSGVTGELFF. The DNA of the CDR3 is TGTGCCAGCAGCCAATCTTCAGGTGTAACCGGGGAGCTGTTTTTT. Drawing the rest from reference TRBV16 and TRBJ2-2, the complete variable domain is GEEVAQTPKHLVRGEGQKAKLYCAPIKGHSYVFWYQQVLKNEFKFLISFQNENVFDETGMPKERFSAKCLPNSPCSLEIQATKLEDSAVYFCASSQSSGVTGELFFGEGSRLTVL.

The chain is built from TRBV29-1 and TRBJ2-7; 10 bases map to TRBD1. Germline V gene lookup returns CDR1 SQVTM and CDR2 ANQGSEA. This CDR3 spans 12 amino acids. CDR3 sequence (DNA): TGCAGTTGGACAGGGGGGTTTTACGAGCAGTACTTC. Protein product: CSWTGGFYEQYF.

This chain's CDR3 is CASRNGDRGTAFF. The CDR3 nucleotides are TGTGCCAGCAGAAACGGCGACAGGGGAACCGCTTTCTTT. This sequence joins TRBV28 and TRBJ1-1; 8 bases line up with TRBD1. V trimming: 6 bases; J trimming: 11 bases; junction bases outside the gene matches: 11. Germline assignment: CDR1 MDHEN and CDR2 SYDVKM. The length of the CDR3 is 13 residues.

The gene calls are TRBV24-1 and TRBJ2-2; TRBD1 agrees at 7 bases. Germline V gene data show CDR1 as KGHDR and CDR2 as SFDVKD. After removal of 2 bases from V and 3 bases from J, the junction contained 5 bases not matched to a gene. The CDR3 contains 16 residues. The CDR3 DNA reads TGTGCCACCAGTGATTCGGGACAGACTTACACCGGGGAGCTGTTTTTT. This sequence encodes CATSDSGQTYTGELFF.

This clonotype was detected ten times or more. J is TRBJ2-1 and V is TRBV12-3 or TRBV12-4; 10 nucleotides agree with TRBD2. V gave up 2 bases and J gave up 4 bases; unmatched junction bases: 5. The CDR3 spans 16 residues. The CDR3 DNA reads as TGTGCCAGCAGTTTACTAGCGGGAGTTTCGTACAATGAGCAGTTCTTC. The encoded protein is CASSLLAGVSYNEQFF.

The V call is TRBV12-3 or TRBV12-4, the J call TRBJ2-5; D is possibly TRBD1 or TRBD2 (5 bases each). V was trimmed by 4 bases and J by 5 bases, leaving 11 bases between them. This CDR3 is built from 13 residues. The CDR3 protein is CASSSWDDETQYF. CDR3 nucleotide sequence: TGTGCCAGCAGTTCTTGGGACGACGAGACCCAGTACTTC.

This chain joins TRBV7-2 and TRBJ1-6, with a possible D match to TRBD1 (5 bases). The CDR3 has 16 amino acids. V gave up 5 bases and J gave up 8 bases, with 19 bases separating them. CDR1 and CDR2 from the germline V gene are SGHTA and FQGNSA. The CDR3 sequence is CASSPRGIGTDSPLHF. DNA for the CDR3: TGTGCCAGCAGCCCCCGGGGCATCGGAACAGATTCACCCCTCCACTTT.

The rearrangement joins TRBV7-8 to TRBJ2-3; 15 bases agree with TRBD2. This CDR3 is built from 18 residues. Germline trimming cut 0 bases from V and 4 bases from J; bases unmatched to any gene: 5. Germline V gives CDR1 SGHVS, CDR2 FQNEAQ. The CDR3 region has the DNA TGTGCCAGCAGCTTAGCACTCGGACTAGCGGGAGGGCCAGATACGCAGTATTTT. Protein: CASSLALGLAGGPDTQYF. Complete variable domain (other parts from reference TRBV7-8 and TRBJ2-3): GAGVSQSPRYKVAKRGQDVALRCDPISGHVSLFWYQQALGQGPEFLTYFQNEAQLDKSGLPSDRFFAERPEGSVSTLKIQRTQQEDSAVYLCASSLALGLAGGPDTQYFGPGTRLTVL.

This clonotype was detected a few times. This chain joins TRBV19 and TRBJ1-2, with D uncertain. The length of the CDR3 is 14 residues. Per germline, CDR1 LNHDA and CDR2 SQIVND (reference sequence). The ends were cut back, 4 bases at V and 4 bases at J, with 13 bases in the middle. The CDR3: CASSKSVLSYGYTF. Here the CDR3 DNA reads TGTGCCAGTAGTAAATCCGTCTTAAGCTATGGCTACACCTTC.

The chain links TRBV6-1 to TRBJ2-7, with TRBD1 matching over 7 bases. With V trimmed by 8 bases and J by 3 bases, 7 bases remained unmatched. Germline CDR1 MNHNS, CDR2 SASEGT. The CDR3 runs to 13 residues. The CDR3 nucleotides are TGTGCCAGCGCAATCGGGACAGTCTACGAGCAGTACTTC. Its protein product is CASAIGTVYEQYF.